What follows are 10 T cell receptor beta chains derived from one specimen sequenced in a study of T cells after yellow fever vaccination. TCRdb redid the calling of the 5' RACE reads with MiXCR, one entry per CDR3 protein. The repertoire holds hundreds of thousands of distinct CDR3 sequences, 18% seen once, with 15% to 20% in the top ten. The starting material was PBMCs, obtained before the yellow fever booster vaccination. These receptor sequences come from a man aged 18 to 29 who received the YFV17D yellow fever vaccine.

The rearrangement uses TRBV5-1 and TRBJ1-1, with 7 bases lining up with TRBD1. This CDR3 region has 14 residues. Germline V gives CDR1 SGHRS, CDR2 YFSETQ. With 5 bases clipped from V and 1 base from J, the junction kept 5 bases outside the gene matches. The CDR3 DNA sequence: TGCGCCAGCAGGGTACAGGGGACGAACACTGAAGCTTTCTTT. This translates into CASRVQGTNTEAFF. Looking up the rest from reference TRBV5-1 and TRBJ1-1 gives the full variable domain: KAGVTQTPRYLIKTRGQQVTLSCSPISGHRSVSWYQQTPGQGLQFLFEYFSETQRNKGNFPGRFSGRQFSNSRSEMNVSTLELGDSALYLCASRVQGTNTEAFFGQGTRLTVV.

This chain links TRBV6-1 with TRBJ2-2; D gene unclear. Per the germline V gene, CDR1 is MNHNS and CDR2 is SASEGT. The CDR3 covers 14 residues. V dropped 5 bases and J dropped 9 bases, with 16 bases sitting between them. CDR3 sequence: CASSISFDMRELFF. Here the CDR3 DNA reads TGTGCCAGCAGTATATCCTTCGACATGCGGGAGCTGTTTTTT.

In its sample, this clonotype was seen a few times. This chain uses TRBV6-6 with TRBJ2-3; D is perhaps TRBD2 (6 bases). This CDR3 comprises 14 residues. Germline V lookup: CDR1 MNHNY, CDR2 SVGAGI (reference sequence). V lost 8 bases to trimming and J lost 1 base, with 13 bases between them. The CDR3 is CASGPPGGTDTQYF. As DNA, the CDR3 is TGTGCCAGCGGTCCTCCGGGGGGCACAGATACGCAGTATTTT.

The V call is TRBV20-1, the J call TRBJ1-5; 8 bases align to TRBD1. Germline V gives CDR1 DFQATT, CDR2 SNEGSKA (reference sequence). This CDR3 is 13 amino acids long. The V segment lost 6 bases and the J segment 2 bases; nucleotides outside the gene matches: 3. The CDR3 protein is CSAGDRRNQPQHF. Here the CDR3 DNA reads TGCAGTGCGGGGGACAGGCGCAATCAGCCCCAGCATTTT.

This clonotype was seen only a few times. The rearrangement links TRBV7-2 to TRBJ2-5; tentative D call: TRBD2 (7 bases). V lost 9 bases to trimming and J lost 0 bases, with 11 bases between them. The CDR3 extends over 13 amino acids. The germline V gene encodes CDR1 SGHTA and CDR2 FQGNSA. The CDR3 region has the DNA TGTGCCAGTAGGGGGGGGAACCAAGAGACCCAGTACTTC. The encoded protein is CASRGGNQETQYF.

The rearrangement links TRBV10-3 to TRBJ1-1; D is ambiguous. The CDR3 runs to 12 residues. Germline V gene lookup returns CDR1 ENHRY and CDR2 SYGVKD. V shed 5 bases and J shed 1 base, with 5 bases lying between them. The CDR3 DNA reads as TGTGCCATCAGTTATACGAACACTGAAGCTTTCTTT. Protein: CAISYTNTEAFF.

The genes are TRBV6-6 and TRBJ1-2; no clear D gene. The CDR3 totals 14 residues. The ends were cut back, 0 bases at V and 5 bases at J, with 10 bases in the middle. From germline, CDR1 is MNHNY and CDR2 SVGAGI (reference sequence). The CDR3 loop is CASSYSREPYGYTF. In DNA, the CDR3 is TGTGCCAGCAGTTACTCGAGGGAACCGTATGGCTACACCTTC.

The genes are TRBV6-2 or TRBV6-3 and TRBJ1-5; D gene unclear. Germline CDR1 MNHEY, CDR2 SVGEGT. Trimming removed 6 bases at V and 0 bases at J, with 15 bases between. This CDR3 spans 16 amino acids. CDR3 sequence (DNA): TGTGCCAGCAGCCCCGTGTGGGATTATAGCAATCAGCCCCAGCATTTT. It yields the protein CASSPVWDYSNQPQHF.

The rearrangement links TRBV5-1 to TRBJ1-2, with D perhaps TRBD1 (6 bases). The germline CDR1 and CDR2 sequences are SGHRS and YFSETQ. The CDR3 runs 15 residues. Deletions cut 2 bases from V and 0 bases from J, with 11 bases between. The CDR3: CASSFRDTSNYGYTF. The CDR3 DNA is TGCGCCAGCAGCTTCCGGGACACATCTAACTATGGCTACACCTTC.

The genes are TRBV20-1 and TRBJ2-7; a weak D match, TRBD2 (5 bases). Trimming removed 6 bases from V and 3 bases from J, with 15 bases in between. In germline, CDR1 is DFQATT, CDR2 SNEGSKA (reference sequence). The CDR3 is 13 residues long. The CDR3, as DNA: TGCAGTGCCCCTGAGGGCCCTCGCTACGAGCAGTACTTC. Residues: CSAPEGPRYEQYF.